This T cell receptor beta chain is from a study of blood T cell repertoires in COVID-19. The wider study: PBMCs, B-cell-depleted T cells, or T cells provided the cDNA or gDNA that made up the material.

The CDR3 is made up of 12 amino acids. V shed 0 bases and J shed 9 bases, with 8 bases lying between them. The germline CDR1 and CDR2 sequences are KGHSY and FQNENV. In the authors' workflow: Nucleated cell counts were estimated from reference gene primer amplification. Profiling relied on immunoSEQ multiplex PCR, and the TCRdb table lists in-frame clones only, not all of them. V and J calls and clone size come straight from that table; D and trimming were deduced from the DNA. The profile shows fewer than 15,000 clones, more than 75% of them singletons. Sequencing input: peripheral blood. The TCR sequence derives from a human donor in a cohort sampled during active COVID-19. The chain couples TRBV16 to TRBJ1-1, with no clear D. CDR3 nucleotide sequence: TGTGCCAGCAGCCAATCCGGGTATCAAGCTTTCTTT. Its translation is CASSQSGYQAFF.